Listed below are T cell receptor beta chains from one sample, sequenced in a study of cytomegalovirus exposure and HLA in healthy donors. Method: immunoSEQ multiplex PCR; TCRdb's copy keeps in-frame clones and lacks some. The data hold around 120,000 clones, with 15% observed a single time. Sequencing was carried out using PBMCs. These receptors were collected from a woman aged 18-29 years in good health and CMV-seronegative. Both conserved end residues are part of each CDR3. D genes are given only for firm matches. Not all rows give a size; the values are once, few, many and, for expanded clones, a class.

J gene: TRBJ2-5
clone size: many
D gene: TRBD2
V gene: TRBV5-4
CDR3 DNA: TGTGCCAGCAGCTTGGCTAGCGGGCTAAAAGAGACCCAGTACTTC
CDR3 protein: CASSLASGLKETQYF

J gene: TRBJ2-7
clone size: few
D gene: NA
V gene: TRBV4-2
CDR3 DNA: TGTGCCAGCAGCCAAAGAAACAACTACGAGCAGTACTTC
CDR3 protein: CASSQRNNYEQYF

J gene: TRBJ2-1
clone size: few
D gene: NA
V gene: TRBV30
CDR3 DNA: TGTGCCTGGGGGGGCCGGGGCGGAGTGGTCAATGAGCAGTTCTTC
CDR3 protein: CAWGGRGGVVNEQFF

J gene: TRBJ1-1
clone size: few
D gene: NA
V gene: TRBV20-1
CDR3 DNA: TGCAGTGCTAGTGGACACGAAGCTTTCTTT
CDR3 protein: CSASGHEAFF

J gene: TRBJ1-1
clone size: few
D gene: NA
V gene: TRBV7-9
CDR3 DNA: TGTGCCAGCAGTCCCCCAGGGGTCATAGAATCAGCTTTCTTT
CDR3 protein: CASSPPGVIESAFF

J gene: TRBJ1-4
clone size: few
D gene: NA
V gene: TRBV2
CDR3 DNA: TGTGCCAGCATCGGGGGTGAAAAACTGTTTTTT
CDR3 protein: CASIGGEKLFF

J gene: TRBJ2-2
clone size: NA
D gene: TRBD1
V gene: TRBV19
CDR3 DNA: TGTGCCAGTACCTACCGGGACAGGGGGACCGGGGAGCTGTTTTTT
CDR3 protein: CASTYRDRGTGELFF

J gene: TRBJ1-2
clone size: few
D gene: TRBD1
V gene: TRBV27
CDR3 DNA: TGTGCCAGCAGACCCGTTCCGGGACAGGGGAATGGCTACACCTTC
CDR3 protein: CASRPVPGQGNGYTF

J gene: TRBJ1-5
clone size: few
D gene: TRBD1
V gene: TRBV2
CDR3 DNA: TGTGCCAGCAGTGGTCCCGGGACAGGGAATCAGCCCCAGCATTTT
CDR3 protein: CASSGPGTGNQPQHF

J gene: TRBJ2-3
clone size: few
D gene: NA
V gene: TRBV5-5
CDR3 DNA: TGTGCCAGCAGCTTGAGGGACTCGAACACAGATACGCAGTATTTT
CDR3 protein: CASSLRDSNTDTQYF

J gene: TRBJ1-6
clone size: NA
D gene: TRBD1
V gene: TRBV4-3
CDR3 DNA: TGCGCCAGCAGCCAAGACAGGGGGCATAATTCACCCCTCCACTTT
CDR3 protein: CASSQDRGHNSPLHF

J gene: TRBJ2-3
clone size: NA
D gene: NA
V gene: TRBV29-1
CDR3 DNA: TGCAGCGTTGATGGGCAAGGGGAGGCAGATACGCAGTATTTT
CDR3 protein: CSVDGQGEADTQYF

J gene: TRBJ1-1
clone size: few
D gene: NA
V gene: TRBV5-1
CDR3 DNA: TGCGCCAGCAGCCTGAAAGGGGTCACTGAAGCTTTCTTT
CDR3 protein: CASSLKGVTEAFF

J gene: TRBJ2-3
clone size: NA
D gene: TRBD2
V gene: TRBV25-1
CDR3 DNA: TGTGCCAGCAGTGAATACCGGACTAGCGGCAGCACAGATACGCAGTATTTT
CDR3 protein: CASSEYRTSGSTDTQYF

J gene: TRBJ1-1
clone size: NA
D gene: NA
V gene: TRBV28
CDR3 DNA: TGTGCCTCACATCCCCCCCGGGGGGCGAGGAACACTGAAGCTTTCTTT
CDR3 protein: CASHPPRGARNTEAFF

J gene: TRBJ2-3
clone size: NA
D gene: TRBD2
V gene: TRBV6-4
CDR3 DNA: TGTGCCAGCCTGCTATGGGGGAGCGTTGAAGCTAGCGGGGCGACAGATACGCAGTATTTT
CDR3 protein: CASLLWGSVEASGATDTQYF

J gene: TRBJ2-7
clone size: few
D gene: TRBD2
V gene: TRBV28
CDR3 DNA: TGTGCCAGCAGTCCCCCGGGGACTAGCGGGAATTTCGAGCAGTACTTC
CDR3 protein: CASSPPGTSGNFEQYF

J gene: TRBJ2-7
clone size: few
D gene: TRBD2
V gene: TRBV11-2
CDR3 DNA: TGTGCCAGCAGCTTCCTTTCGGGAGGGTCCTACGAGCAGTACTTC
CDR3 protein: CASSFLSGGSYEQYF

J gene: TRBJ2-3
clone size: NA
D gene: TRBD1
V gene: TRBV5-1
CDR3 DNA: TGCGCCAGCAGCTTGTTAGGGACAGGGACCGATACGCAGTATTTT
CDR3 protein: CASSLLGTGTDTQYF

J gene: TRBJ2-1
clone size: NA
D gene: NA
V gene: TRBV7-8
CDR3 DNA: TGTGCCAGCAGCTTCGGGTACAATGAGCAGTTCTTC
CDR3 protein: CASSFGYNEQFF

J gene: TRBJ2-2
clone size: NA
D gene: NA
V gene: TRBV5-1
CDR3 DNA: TGCGCCAGCAGCCATACCCCGGGGGGCGCGGACACCGGGGAGCTGTTTTTT
CDR3 protein: CASSHTPGGADTGELFF

J gene: TRBJ1-1
clone size: many
D gene: NA
V gene: TRBV25-1
CDR3 DNA: TGTGCCAGCAGTGCCTTCGGTCGAAACACTGAAGCTTTCTTT
CDR3 protein: CASSAFGRNTEAFF

J gene: TRBJ1-5
clone size: few
D gene: NA
V gene: TRBV27
CDR3 DNA: TGTGCCAGCAGTACAGGCAATCAGCCCCAGCATTTT
CDR3 protein: CASSTGNQPQHF

J gene: TRBJ1-4
clone size: NA
D gene: NA
V gene: TRBV7-3
CDR3 DNA: TGTGCCAGCAGCTTAAGGTGCGGGGAAAAACTGTTTTTT
CDR3 protein: CASSLRCGEKLFF

J gene: TRBJ2-7
clone size: few
D gene: TRBD2
V gene: TRBV5-4
CDR3 DNA: TGTGCCAGCAGCTTAACTAGCGGGAAAGTTATATACGAGCAGTACTTC
CDR3 protein: CASSLTSGKVIYEQYF

J gene: TRBJ1-1
clone size: NA
D gene: NA
V gene: TRBV2
CDR3 DNA: TGTGCCAGCAGTCCAAGAGGGTGGGGGGACACTGAAGCTTTCTTT
CDR3 protein: CASSPRGWGDTEAFF

J gene: TRBJ2-3
clone size: many
D gene: TRBD2
V gene: TRBV25-1
CDR3 DNA: TGTGCCAGCAGTGATCCTACGGGACTAGCGGGAGCAGATACGCAGTATTTT
CDR3 protein: CASSDPTGLAGADTQYF

J gene: TRBJ1-5
clone size: NA
D gene: NA
V gene: TRBV30
CDR3 DNA: TGTGCCTGGAGTGTATCGGGCAATCAGCCCCAGCATTTT
CDR3 protein: CAWSVSGNQPQHF

J gene: TRBJ1-2
clone size: few
D gene: NA
V gene: TRBV4-2
CDR3 DNA: TGTGCCAGCAGCCAAGAAAGGGGCGAAGATGGCTACACCTTC
CDR3 protein: CASSQERGEDGYTF

J gene: TRBJ2-7
clone size: NA
D gene: NA
V gene: TRBV30
CDR3 DNA: TGTGCCTGGAGTGTCATTGGGCTTTACGAGCAGTACTTC
CDR3 protein: CAWSVIGLYEQYF

J gene: TRBJ2-7
clone size: NA
D gene: NA
V gene: TRBV19
CDR3 DNA: TGTGCCAGTAGTATATCCACTAACTCATTCAACGCCTACGAGCAGTACTTC
CDR3 protein: CASSISTNSFNAYEQYF

J gene: TRBJ2-3
clone size: NA
D gene: TRBD2
V gene: TRBV27
CDR3 DNA: TGTGCCAGCAGGGAGACTAGCGGGGCCCCGGGGGATACGCAGTATTTT
CDR3 protein: CASRETSGAPGDTQYF

J gene: TRBJ1-2
clone size: NA
D gene: NA
V gene: TRBV6-5
CDR3 DNA: TGTGCCAGCAGCAGAACAGGGAACTATGGCTACACCTTC
CDR3 protein: CASSRTGNYGYTF

J gene: TRBJ1-6
clone size: few
D gene: TRBD1
V gene: TRBV19
CDR3 DNA: TGTGCCAGTAGTATGATGGACAGGAATAATTCACCCCTCCACTTT
CDR3 protein: CASSMMDRNNSPLHF

J gene: TRBJ2-1
clone size: NA
D gene: NA
V gene: TRBV28
CDR3 DNA: TGTGCCAGCAGTGCCTACTACAATGAGCAGTTCTTC
CDR3 protein: CASSAYYNEQFF

J gene: TRBJ1-5
clone size: NA
D gene: NA
V gene: TRBV6-1
CDR3 DNA: TGTGCCAGCAGTCACGACACAGGGTTCGTACAGCCCCAGCATTTT
CDR3 protein: CASSHDTGFVQPQHF

J gene: TRBJ1-5
clone size: few
D gene: NA
V gene: TRBV2
CDR3 DNA: TGTGCCAGCAGTCGCTCGGCAGGGGGCAATCAGCCCCAGCATTTT
CDR3 protein: CASSRSAGGNQPQHF

J gene: TRBJ1-4
clone size: few
D gene: NA
V gene: TRBV6-5
CDR3 DNA: TGTGCCAGCAGCGTGACAGCAACTAATGAAAAACTGTTTTTT
CDR3 protein: CASSVTATNEKLFF

J gene: TRBJ2-2
clone size: few
D gene: TRBD2
V gene: TRBV6-1
CDR3 DNA: TGTGCCAGTGGAGGGGGGGCGGGAGGCCCCGGGGAGCTGTTTTTT
CDR3 protein: CASGGGAGGPGELFF